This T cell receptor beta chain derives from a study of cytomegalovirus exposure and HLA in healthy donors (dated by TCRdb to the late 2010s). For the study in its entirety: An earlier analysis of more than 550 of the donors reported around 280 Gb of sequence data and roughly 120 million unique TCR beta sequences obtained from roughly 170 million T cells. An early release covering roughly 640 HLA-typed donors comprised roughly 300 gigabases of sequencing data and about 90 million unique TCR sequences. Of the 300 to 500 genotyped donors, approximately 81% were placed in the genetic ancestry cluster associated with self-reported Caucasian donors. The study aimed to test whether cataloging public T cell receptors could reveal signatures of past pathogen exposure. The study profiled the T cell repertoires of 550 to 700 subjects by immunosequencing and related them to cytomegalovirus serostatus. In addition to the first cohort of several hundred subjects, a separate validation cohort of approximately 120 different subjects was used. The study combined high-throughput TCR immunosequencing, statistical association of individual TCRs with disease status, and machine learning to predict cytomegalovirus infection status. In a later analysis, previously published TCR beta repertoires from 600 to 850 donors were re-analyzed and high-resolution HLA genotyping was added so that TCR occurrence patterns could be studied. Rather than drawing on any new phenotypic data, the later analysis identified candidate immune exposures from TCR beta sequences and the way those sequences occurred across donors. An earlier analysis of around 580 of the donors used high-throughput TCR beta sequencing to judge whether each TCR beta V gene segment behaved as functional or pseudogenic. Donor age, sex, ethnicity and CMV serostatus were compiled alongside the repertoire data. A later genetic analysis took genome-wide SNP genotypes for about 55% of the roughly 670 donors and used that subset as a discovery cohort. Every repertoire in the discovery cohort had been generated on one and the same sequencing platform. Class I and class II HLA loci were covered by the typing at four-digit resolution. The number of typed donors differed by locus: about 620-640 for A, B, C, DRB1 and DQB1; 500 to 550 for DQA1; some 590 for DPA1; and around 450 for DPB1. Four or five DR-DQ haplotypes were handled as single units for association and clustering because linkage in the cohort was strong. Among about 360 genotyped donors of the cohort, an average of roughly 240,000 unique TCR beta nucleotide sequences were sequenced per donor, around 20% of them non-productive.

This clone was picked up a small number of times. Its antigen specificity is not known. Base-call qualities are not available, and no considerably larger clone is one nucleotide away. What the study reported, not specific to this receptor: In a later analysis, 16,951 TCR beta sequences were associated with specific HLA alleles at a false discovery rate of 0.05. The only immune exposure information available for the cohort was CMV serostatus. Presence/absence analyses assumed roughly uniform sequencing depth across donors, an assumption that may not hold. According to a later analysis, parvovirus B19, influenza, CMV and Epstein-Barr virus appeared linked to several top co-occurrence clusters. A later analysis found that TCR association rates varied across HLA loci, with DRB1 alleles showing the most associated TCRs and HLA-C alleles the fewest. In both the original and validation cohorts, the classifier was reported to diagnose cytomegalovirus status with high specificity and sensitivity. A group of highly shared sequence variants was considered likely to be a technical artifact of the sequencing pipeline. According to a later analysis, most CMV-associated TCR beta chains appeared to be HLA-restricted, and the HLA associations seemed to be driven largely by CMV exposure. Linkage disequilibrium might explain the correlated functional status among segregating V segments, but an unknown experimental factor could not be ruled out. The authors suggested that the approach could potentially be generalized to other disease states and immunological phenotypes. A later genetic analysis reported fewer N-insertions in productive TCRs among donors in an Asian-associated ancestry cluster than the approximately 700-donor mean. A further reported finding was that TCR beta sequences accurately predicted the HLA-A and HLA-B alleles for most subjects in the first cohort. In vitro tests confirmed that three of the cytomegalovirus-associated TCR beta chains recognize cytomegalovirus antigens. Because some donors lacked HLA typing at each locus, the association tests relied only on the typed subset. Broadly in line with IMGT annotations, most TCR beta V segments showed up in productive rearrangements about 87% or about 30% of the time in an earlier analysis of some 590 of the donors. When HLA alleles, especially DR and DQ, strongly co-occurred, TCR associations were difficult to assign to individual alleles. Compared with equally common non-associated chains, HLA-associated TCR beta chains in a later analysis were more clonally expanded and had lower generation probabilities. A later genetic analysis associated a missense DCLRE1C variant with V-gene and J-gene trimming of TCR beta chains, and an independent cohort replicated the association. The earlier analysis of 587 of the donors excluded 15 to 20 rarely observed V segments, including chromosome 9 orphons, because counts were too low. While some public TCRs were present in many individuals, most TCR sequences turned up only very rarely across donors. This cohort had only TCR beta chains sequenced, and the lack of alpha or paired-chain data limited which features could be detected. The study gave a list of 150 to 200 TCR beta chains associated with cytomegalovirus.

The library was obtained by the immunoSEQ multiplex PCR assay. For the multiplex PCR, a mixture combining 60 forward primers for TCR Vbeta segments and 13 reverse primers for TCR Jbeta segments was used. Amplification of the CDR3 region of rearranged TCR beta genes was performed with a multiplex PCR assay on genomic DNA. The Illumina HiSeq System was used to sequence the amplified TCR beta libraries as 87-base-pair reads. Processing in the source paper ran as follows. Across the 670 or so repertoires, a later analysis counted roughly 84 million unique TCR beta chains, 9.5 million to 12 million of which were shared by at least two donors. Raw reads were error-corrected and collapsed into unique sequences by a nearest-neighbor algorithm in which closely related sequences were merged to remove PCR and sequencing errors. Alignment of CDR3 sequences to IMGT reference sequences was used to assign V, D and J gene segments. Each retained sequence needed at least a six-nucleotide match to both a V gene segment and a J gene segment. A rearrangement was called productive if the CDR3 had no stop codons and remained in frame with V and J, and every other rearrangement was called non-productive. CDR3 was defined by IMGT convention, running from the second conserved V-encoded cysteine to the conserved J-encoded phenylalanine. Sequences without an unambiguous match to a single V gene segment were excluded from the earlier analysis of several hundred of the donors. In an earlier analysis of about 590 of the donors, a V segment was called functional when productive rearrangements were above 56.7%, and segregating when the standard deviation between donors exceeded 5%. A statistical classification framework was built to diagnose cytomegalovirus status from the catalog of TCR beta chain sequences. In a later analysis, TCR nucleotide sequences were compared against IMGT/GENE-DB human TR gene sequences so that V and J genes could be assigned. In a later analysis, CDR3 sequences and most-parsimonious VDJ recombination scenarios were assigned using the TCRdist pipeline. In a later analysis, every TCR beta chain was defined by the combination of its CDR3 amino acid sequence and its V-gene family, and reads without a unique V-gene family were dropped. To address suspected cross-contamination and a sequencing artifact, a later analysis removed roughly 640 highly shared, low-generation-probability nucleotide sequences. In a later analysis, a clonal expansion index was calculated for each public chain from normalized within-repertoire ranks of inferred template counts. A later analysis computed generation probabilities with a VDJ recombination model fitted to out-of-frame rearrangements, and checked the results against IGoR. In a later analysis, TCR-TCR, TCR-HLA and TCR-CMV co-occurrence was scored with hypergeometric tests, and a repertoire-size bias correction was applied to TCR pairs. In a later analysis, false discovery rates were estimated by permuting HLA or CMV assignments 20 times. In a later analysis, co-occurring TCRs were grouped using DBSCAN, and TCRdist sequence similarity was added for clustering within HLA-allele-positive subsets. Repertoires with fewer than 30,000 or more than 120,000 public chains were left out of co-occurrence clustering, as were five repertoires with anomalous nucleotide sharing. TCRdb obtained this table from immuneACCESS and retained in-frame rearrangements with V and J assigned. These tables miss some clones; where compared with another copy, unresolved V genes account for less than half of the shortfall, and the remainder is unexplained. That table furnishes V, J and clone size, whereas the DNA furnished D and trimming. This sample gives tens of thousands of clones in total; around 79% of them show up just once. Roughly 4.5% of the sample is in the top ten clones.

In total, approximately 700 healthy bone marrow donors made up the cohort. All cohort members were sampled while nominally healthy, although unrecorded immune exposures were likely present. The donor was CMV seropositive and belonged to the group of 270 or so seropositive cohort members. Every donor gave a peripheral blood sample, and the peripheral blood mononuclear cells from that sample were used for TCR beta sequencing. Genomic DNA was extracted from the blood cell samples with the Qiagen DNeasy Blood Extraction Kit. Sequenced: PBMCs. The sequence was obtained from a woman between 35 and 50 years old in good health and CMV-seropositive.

For the CDR3, the sequence is CASSYDAGGNTIYF. The DNA reads TGTGCCAGCAGTTACGACGCAGGTGGAAACACCATATATTTT. The chain is assembled from TRBV6-5 and TRBJ1-3, with the D gene not clear enough to name. From the germline V gene, CDR1 is MNHEY and CDR2 is SVGAGI. The CDR3 has 14 amino acids, counting the end cysteine and phenylalanine. The kept DNA is CDR3 alone, 42 bases in frame from the first base. The V and J ends are trimmed by 2 bases and 3 bases, leaving 8 bases between them.